One sample yielded the 14 T cell receptor beta chains listed below, sequenced in a study of regulatory T cells in long-lasting Graves disease. The time point denotes: persistent/refractory GD, antithyroid drugs over 5 years with positive TRAb. From PBMCs, RNA was extracted and then used to make the TCR library. Sequencing libraries for TCR beta were prepared with iRepertoire HTBI primers and Arm-PCR of CDR3 regions. TCRdb re-called the multiplex PCR reads through MiXCR, storing one row per CDR3 protein. Seen here are 650,000 to 700,000 distinct CDR3 sequences, 30% observed once, and the top ten hold about 40%. Specimen: peripheral blood mononuclear cells (PBMCs), collected when the disease was refractory, from a patient treated with antithyroid drugs. These receptors were obtained from a female donor with Graves disease.

This clonotype was found a few times. The chain employs TRBV11-2 and TRBJ2-2; 10 positions match TRBD2. Germline assignment: CDR1 SGHAT and CDR2 FQNNGV. The length of the CDR3 is 18 residues. V lost 3 bases to trimming and J lost 3 bases; unmatched junction nucleotides: 10. CDR3 nucleotide sequence: TGTGCCAGCAGCTTTAGTCCTAGCGGGAGCCCGCACACCGGGGAGCTGTTTTTT. Its protein is CASSFSPSGSPHTGELFF.

The J gene is TRBJ2-1, the V gene TRBV20-1; 13 bases line up with TRBD2. V was clipped by 6 bases and J by 6 bases; unmatched bases: 8. Germline V gives CDR1 DFQATT, CDR2 SNEGSKA (reference sequence). The CDR3 sequence is 15 residues long. Written as DNA, the CDR3 is TGCAGTGCGGGACGGGGACTAGCGGGATTCAATGAGCAGTTCTTC. This encodes CSAGRGLAGFNEQFF.

Concerning this clonotype itself: Mismatch with germline at one junction end may stem from a read error. The chain combines TRBV7-2 with TRBJ2-5; weak D call: TRBD2 (5 bases). The CDR3 runs 17 residues. CDR1 SGHTA and CDR2 FQGNSA come from the germline V gene. The CDR3 nucleotides read TGTGCCAGCAGCTTAATTCTTCGGGTCCGGGGAGAAAAGACCCAATACTTC. Translated, it gives CASSLILRVRGEKTQYF.

The chain is built from TRBV3-1 and TRBJ1-1; D unclear. Trimming pared 2 bases from V and 11 bases from J, leaving 9 bases between. The CDR3 length is 11 residues. Germline loops: CDR1 LGHDT, CDR2 YNNKEL (reference sequence). CDR3 nucleotide sequence: TGTGCCAGCAGCCAAATGGAACTTGCTTTCTTT. This translates into CASSQMELAFF.

The chain is built from TRBV6-5 and TRBJ2-7; no definite D call. Trimming removed 2 bases from V and 6 bases from J, with 14 bases in between. This CDR3 spans 14 amino acids. Per the germline V gene, CDR1 is MNHEY and CDR2 is SVGAGI. Here the CDR3 DNA reads TGTGCCAGCAGTTACAGGGCCAGCGTAGCCGAGCAGTACTTC. Amino acid sequence: CASSYRASVAEQYF.

This chain connects TRBV6-1 to TRBJ2-3; 11 nucleotides align to TRBD2. The CDR3 has 16 amino acids. The ends lost 4 bases at V and 2 bases at J; junction bases unmatched: 5. From germline, CDR1 is MNHNS and CDR2 SASEGT. CDR3 sequence (DNA): TGTGCCAGCAGTGGGCTAGCGGGAGGCCTCACAGATACGCAGTATTTT. Encoded protein: CASSGLAGGLTDTQYF.

CDR3 in amino acids: CASSLFRTENTGELFF. The CDR3 DNA sequence: TGTGCCAGCTCACTTTTCCGGACGGAGAACACCGGGGAGCTGTTTTTT. V is TRBV18 and J is TRBJ2-2; D is ambiguous. CDR3 length equals 16 residues. Germline CDR1 reads KGHSH; CDR2 reads LQKENI. V was clipped by 4 bases and J by 1 base, with 13 bases between them.

In this sample, this clonotype turned up a few times. This rearrangement joins TRBV12-3 or TRBV12-4 to TRBJ2-1; 7 positions match TRBD2. V lost 8 bases to trimming and J lost 0 bases; unmatched junction nucleotides: 4. The CDR3 consists of 14 residues. As DNA, the CDR3 is TGTGCCAGCGAGAGCGGGGTCTCCTACAATGAGCAGTTCTTC. Residues: CASESGVSYNEQFF.

This clonotype was observed a single time. The chain uses TRBV3-1 and TRBJ2-2; 9 nucleotides match TRBD2. CDR3 length: 16 amino acids. Germline V gives CDR1 LGHDT, CDR2 YNNKEL (reference sequence). V dropped 5 bases and J dropped 1; count of bases not matched to a gene: 5. CDR3 amino acids: CASSRSSGRNTGELFF. CDR3 bases: TGTGCCAGCAGCAGGAGTAGCGGGAGGAACACCGGGGAGCTGTTTTTT.

This chain uses TRBV6-1 with TRBJ2-7; 8 nucleotides line up with TRBD1. From germline, CDR1 is MNHNS and CDR2 SASEGT. The CDR3 sequence is 15 residues long. Unmatched junction bases numbered 7, after V lost 6 bases and J lost 0 bases. This CDR3 reads CASRTGQASSYEQYF. The CDR3 DNA sequence: TGTGCCAGCAGGACGGGACAGGCCAGCTCCTACGAGCAGTACTTC.

The V call is TRBV2, the J call TRBJ2-7, with 7 bases matching TRBD1. J gave up 2 bases and V 10 bases, and 14 bases lay outside the gene matches. Per germline, CDR1 SNHLY and CDR2 FYNNEI. This CDR3 has 15 amino acids. CDR3: CATSPQGKRTYEQYF. The CDR3 DNA reads as TGTGCCACCTCCCCACAGGGGAAGAGGACCTACGAGCAGTACTTC.

The genes are TRBV20-1 and TRBJ1-5; D uncertain. The V gene's germline CDR1 is DFQATT and CDR2 SNEGSKA (reference sequence). The length of the CDR3 is 15 residues. Trimming left V 3 bases short and J 0 bases short, with 12 bases between. CDR3 sequence: CSASGGIYSNQPQHF. CDR3 sequence (DNA): TGCAGTGCTAGTGGTGGAATTTATAGCAATCAGCCCCAGCATTTT.

This clonotype was observed many times. The chain uses TRBV6-5 and TRBJ1-5; D remains unclear. Trimming took off 4 bases at V and 6 bases at J, with 10 bases between the two ends. The CDR3 totals 13 residues. Germline V CDR1 and CDR2: MNHEY, SVGAGI. DNA for the CDR3: TGTGCCAGCAGTTCACTGGAGCGTCAGCCCCAGCATTTT. Its translation: CASSSLERQPQHF.

This chain connects TRBV18 to TRBJ1-6; maybe TRBD1 (5 bases). The V gene's germline CDR1 is KGHSH and CDR2 LQKENI. V was clipped by 9 bases and J by 10 bases, with 19 bases between them. This CDR3 spans 14 amino acids. Written as DNA, the CDR3 is TGTGCCAGTAGGGGAGACAGCCCGGACTCACCCCTCCACTTT. Translating gives CASRGDSPDSPLHF.